Listed here are 5 T cell receptor beta chains from one sample, sequenced in a study of control samples from healthy donors and cancer patients. Some clones are missing from TCRdb's copy, which holds only in-frame ones; the method was immunoSEQ multiplex PCR. The table includes roughly 150,000 clones, 92% detected once. Sequenced input: blood. These receptors originate from a woman in her twenties or thirties in good health.

The V gene is TRBV14, the J gene TRBJ1-5; possibly TRBD1 for D (5 bases). The CDR3 runs to 19 residues. Germline V gene data show CDR1 as SGHDN and CDR2 as FVKESK. V lost 2 bases and J 0 bases, leaving 20 bases between the germline ends. The CDR3 here is CASSQTLKRGTDSNQPQHF. In DNA form, the CDR3 reads TGTGCCAGCAGCCAAACACTAAAACGAGGGACGGATAGCAATCAGCCCCAGCATTTT.

In DNA, the CDR3 is TGTGCCAGCAGCCAAGAGGCCAGCGGGAGACCCCCAGCCACAGATACGCAGTATTTT. It yields the protein CASSQEASGRPPATDTQYF. The rearrangement joins TRBV3-1 (or the pseudogene TRBV3-2) to TRBJ2-3; the match to TRBD2 covers 8 bases. Trimming at V came to 0 bases and at J to 2 bases, leaving 13 bases not matched to a gene. The germline V gene has CDR1 LGHDT and CDR2 YNNKEL (reference sequence). This CDR3 spans 19 amino acids.

This clone was seen just once. V and J are TRBV5-1 and TRBJ1-1; TRBD1 might be the D (5 bases). V shed 0 bases and J shed 6 bases, with 12 bases lying between them. Germline CDR1 is SGHRS and CDR2 is YFSETQ. The length of the CDR3 is 14 residues. This chain's CDR3 is CASSLVQGLPEAFF. CDR3 nucleotides: TGCGCCAGCAGCTTGGTCCAGGGACTCCCTGAAGCTTTCTTT.

V usage is TRBV7-2 and J usage is TRBJ2-7; D is tentatively TRBD1 or TRBD2 (6 bases each). V dropped 8 bases and J dropped 7 bases, with 18 bases sitting between them. The CDR3 spans 13 residues. Germline V gene lookup returns CDR1 SGHTA and CDR2 FQGNSA. This chain's CDR3 is CASGGTLTGEQYF. CDR3 nucleotide sequence: TGTGCCAGCGGGGGGACACTCACGGGGGAGCAGTACTTC.

At least ten counts were recorded for this clone. The J gene is TRBJ2-3, the V gene TRBV6-4, with TRBD1 identical over 7 bases. The CDR3 runs 14 residues. The V segment lost 3 bases and the J segment 4 bases; nucleotides outside the gene matches: 4. CDR1 and CDR2 from the germline V gene are MRHNA and SNTAGT. CDR3 coding DNA: TGTGCCAGCAGTGAAATCCAGGGGGCAGATACGCAGTATTTT. This gives the protein CASSEIQGADTQYF.